A single sample is the source of the 4 T cell receptor beta chains below, sequenced in a study of T cell responses to AZD1222 COVID-19 vaccine. This table comes from immunoSEQ multiplex PCR, and its TCRdb copy is limited to in-frame clones, with some not included. This table holds 100,000 to 150,000 clones, roughly nine tenths found once. Sequencing was performed on peripheral blood, taken on day 0 of AZD1222 vaccination. The receptors shown here come from an adult in good health.

The V gene is TRBV27, the J gene TRBJ2-7; the match to TRBD1 covers 7 bases. In germline, CDR1 is MNHEY, CDR2 SMNVEV (reference sequence). The V and J ends lost 5 bases and 6 bases, in that order; junction bases with no gene match: 4. The CDR3 length is 12 residues. This chain's CDR3 is CASSLGGGEQYF. The CDR3 coding sequence is TGTGCCAGCAGTCTAGGGGGCGGCGAGCAGTACTTC.

The V call is TRBV5-1, the J call TRBJ1-4, with no clear D. CDR3 size: 15 residues. Germline CDR1 and CDR2: SGHRS and YFSETQ. Trimming shortened V by 1 base and J by 0 bases, and 7 bases separated the two germline ends. The DNA of the CDR3 is TGCGCCAGCAGCTTGTTGACGACAACTAATGAAAAACTGTTTTTT. It specifies CASSLLTTTNEKLFF.

This sequence joins TRBV2 and TRBJ2-1; D is perhaps TRBD1 or TRBD2 (6 bases each). This CDR3 comprises 14 residues. The germline V gene encodes CDR1 SNHLY and CDR2 FYNNEI. V dropped 6 bases and J dropped 3 bases, with 12 bases sitting between them. The CDR3 protein is CASSEGGDYNEQFF. The CDR3 nucleotides read TGTGCCAGCAGCGAGGGGGGCGACTACAATGAGCAGTTCTTC.

V and J are TRBV7-9 and TRBJ2-7; weak D call: TRBD2 (5 bases). The V end lost 7 bases, the J end lost 0 bases, and 13 bases lay between the germline ends. The germline CDR1 and CDR2 sequences are SEHNR and FQNEAQ (reference sequence). The CDR3 has 14 amino acids. For the CDR3, the DNA is TGTGCCAGCATACGGGCGGGCTTCTCCTACGAGCAGTACTTC. This translates into CASIRAGFSYEQYF.